One TCR beta chain is described in this entry. The data stem from a study of T cell changes during pregnancy in multiple sclerosis. The repertoire was sequenced with immunoSEQ multiplex PCR; TCRdb's copy has only in-frame clones and lacks some. The sample shows 65,000 to 75,000 clones, approximately 92% of them seen only once. CDR1 is MNHEY, CDR2 SMNVEV, per germline (reference sequence). The length of the CDR3 is 15 residues. The V end lost 2 bases, the J end lost 0 bases, and 7 bases lay between the germline ends. This sample comprised CD8+ T cells from peripheral blood mononuclear cells, obtained in the third trimester of pregnancy. The clonotype was recovered from a female donor in good health, enrolled as a control in a pregnancy study. This chain joins TRBV27 and TRBJ1-4; no definite D call. CDR3 amino acids: CASSLREPTNEKLFF. CDR3 DNA sequence: TGTGCCAGCAGTTTACGCGAGCCAACTAATGAAAAACTGTTTTTT.